The 27 T cell receptor beta chains reported below all come from one sample, sequenced in a study of early T cells in non-severe SARS-CoV-2 infection. TCRdb used MiXCR to reprocess the 5' RACE reads, holding one entry per CDR3 protein. The sample lists 100,000 to 150,000 distinct CDR3 sequences; 14% to 15% were seen once. The specimen was whole blood. These receptors originate from an adult who was a healthcare worker with PCR-confirmed SARS-CoV-2 infection or an uninfected control (not recorded which).

Ten or more counts support this clonotype. This CDR3 reads CASSQDARATYEQYF. The CDR3 DNA reads TGTGCCAGCAGCCAAGATGCCAGAGCCACCTACGAGCAGTACTTC. V and J are TRBV4-2 and TRBJ2-7; no reliable D call. Per germline, CDR1 LGHNA and CDR2 YNFKEQ. CDR3 length: 15 amino acids. V was trimmed by 0 bases and J by 2 bases, leaving 11 bases between them.

This chain uses TRBV18 with TRBJ1-6; D not resolved. The CDR3 covers 12 residues. The germline gives CDR1 KGHSH, CDR2 LQKENI. Trimming left V 2 bases short and J 15 bases short, with 11 bases between. The CDR3 sequence: CASSPAGMGLHF. Written as DNA, the CDR3 is TGTGCCAGCTCACCAGCCGGGATGGGCCTCCACTTT.

This clonotype was seen ten or more times. The DNA for the CDR3 is TGTGCCAGCTCACCCGGGGACAGCTACAATGAGCAGTTCTTC. It specifies CASSPGDSYNEQFF. The chain carries TRBV18 and TRBJ2-1; 7 nucleotides line up with TRBD1. CDR3 length equals 14 residues. CDR1 is KGHSH, CDR2 LQKENI, per germline. V was clipped by 3 bases and J by 3 bases; unmatched bases: 2.

This rearrangement joins TRBV3-1 to TRBJ2-3; D is perhaps TRBD2 (5 bases). Germline loops: CDR1 LGHDT, CDR2 YNNKEL (reference sequence). CDR3 length: 16 residues. Trimming cost V 0 bases and J 0 bases, with 10 bases left between them. CDR3 protein: CASSQDLRGSTDTQYF. The CDR3 DNA reads as TGTGCCAGCAGCCAAGATCTTCGGGGAAGCACAGATACGCAGTATTTT.

In its sample, this clonotype was seen a few times. The chain carries TRBV12-3 or TRBV12-4 and TRBJ1-1, with 9 bases identical to TRBD1. CDR3 length equals 15 residues. V was pared by 2 bases and J by 5 bases, with 6 bases of the junction left unmatched. The CDR3 DNA reads as TGTGCCAGCAGTTTATCGGACAGGGGACATACTGAAGCTTTCTTT. It translates to CASSLSDRGHTEAFF.

This clonotype was counted a few times. The genes are TRBV29-1 and TRBJ2-3; 9 positions match TRBD2. Germline values: CDR1 SQVTM, CDR2 ANQGSEA. The CDR3 runs 13 residues. Here the CDR3 reads CGGLAGTRDTQYF. In DNA form, the CDR3 reads TGCGGAGGCCTAGCGGGGACGAGGGATACGCAGTATTTT.

The rearrangement uses TRBV15 and TRBJ2-3; 10 bases are a match to TRBD2. The V gene end was trimmed by 0 bases and the J gene end by 6 bases; junction bases not matched to a gene: 3. The CDR3 sequence is 15 residues long. Germline assignment: CDR1 LNHNV and CDR2 YYDKDF (reference sequence). CDR3 region: CATSRDLAGVDTQYF. DNA of the CDR3: TGTGCCACCAGCAGAGACCTAGCGGGGGTCGATACGCAGTATTTT.

The chain combines TRBV2 with TRBJ2-6; D gene ambiguous. The CDR3 is 13 amino acids. The V gene lost 8 bases and the J gene lost 2 bases, with 7 bases spanning the gap. Per germline, CDR1 SNHLY and CDR2 FYNNEI. In DNA form, the CDR3 reads TGTGCCAGCCTCGGGCCTGGGGCCAACGTCCTGACTTTC. Amino acids: CASLGPGANVLTF.

This clonotype was seen a few times. The chain employs TRBV20-1 and TRBJ1-1, with D uncertain. CDR1 and CDR2 from the germline V gene are DFQATT and SNEGSKA (reference sequence). Trimming took off 6 bases at V and 0 bases at J, with 11 bases between the two ends. CDR3 length equals 13 residues. In DNA form, the CDR3 reads TGCAGTGCAATAGGCGGGGTGAACACTGAAGCTTTCTTT. Protein product: CSAIGGVNTEAFF.

This clonotype has more than one count but fewer than ten. The chain uses TRBV30 and TRBJ1-6; tentative D call: TRBD1 (5 bases). Between the trimmed V and J ends, which lost 7 bases and 0 bases, there was a span of 10 bases. Germline V gene lookup returns CDR1 GTSNPN and CDR2 SVGIG (reference sequence). The CDR3 extends over 14 amino acids. The chain's CDR3 is CALEQDSYNSPLHF. The CDR3 DNA reads as TGTGCCTTAGAACAGGACTCCTATAATTCACCCCTCCACTTT.

In its sample, this clonotype was seen a few times. CDR3 sequence (DNA): TGTGCCAGCAGTGTTGGCGCGCAGAACACCGGGGAGCTGTTTTTT. Protein: CASSVGAQNTGELFF. V and J are TRBV6-1 and TRBJ2-2; no clear D. V lost 4 bases and J 1 base, leaving 10 bases between the germline ends. CDR3 length: 15 residues. Germline V gene sequence: CDR1 MNHNS, CDR2 SASEGT.

This clonotype has a handful of counts. The chain joins TRBV29-1 to TRBJ2-2, with D perhaps matching TRBD1 (6 bases). The CDR3 is 15 amino acids. V was shortened by 2 bases and J by 4 bases, with 14 bases between the two germline ends. The germline CDR1 and CDR2 sequences are SQVTM and ANQGSEA. The CDR3 region is CSVESGGFGTGELFF. CDR3 sequence (DNA): TGCAGCGTTGAAAGTGGGGGCTTCGGCACCGGGGAGCTGTTTTTT.

V usage is TRBV11-2 and J usage is TRBJ2-3; 8 bases are a match to TRBD2. Trimming cost V 3 bases and J 3 bases; bases outside gene matches: 5. The CDR3 extends over 15 amino acids. The germline CDR1 and CDR2 sequences are SGHAT and FQNNGV. The CDR3 loop reads CASSFGGAGTDTQYF. The CDR3 coding sequence is TGTGCCAGCAGCTTCGGGGGGGCCGGGACAGATACGCAGTATTTT.

V is TRBV5-1 and J is TRBJ1-4, with 7 positions matching TRBD1. Trimming took 3 bases from V and 8 from J; bases not matched to a gene: 7. Germline-derived CDR1 and CDR2 are SGHRS and YFSETQ. The CDR3 covers 14 residues. In nucleotides, the CDR3 is TGCGCCAGCAGCTGGGACAGCCTCCGGGAAAAACTGTTTTTT. Translating it yields CASSWDSLREKLFF.

This clonotype was seen a few times. The J gene is TRBJ1-2, the V gene TRBV11-2; D remains ambiguous. This CDR3 contains 13 residues. CDR1 and CDR2 (germline): SGHAT, FQNNGV. Trimming left V 4 bases short and J 1 base short, with 7 bases between. The DNA for the CDR3 is TGTGCCAGCAGCTCCAGTAGTAACTATGGCTACACCTTC. It specifies CASSSSSNYGYTF.

On this clonotype: One end of the junction is discordant with germline, which a read error may explain. The rearrangement links TRBV19 to TRBJ2-1; 10 positions match TRBD2. Germline CDR1 and CDR2: LNHDA and SQIVND (reference sequence). The CDR3 runs 15 residues. The CDR3 here is CASGLGLAPYDEQFF. The DNA for the CDR3 is TGTGCCAGTGGGCTGGGACTAGCGCCCTACGATGAGCAGTTCTTC.

CDR3 amino acids: CASSISGTGWDTGELFF. In nucleotides, the CDR3 is TGTGCCAGTAGTATATCGGGAACAGGGTGGGACACCGGGGAGCTGTTTTTT. The chain has TRBV19 and TRBJ2-2, with a weak D call TRBD1 (6 bases). The CDR3 loop spans 17 amino acids. CDR1 LNHDA and CDR2 SQIVND come from the germline V gene (reference sequence). Deletions cut 2 bases from V and 3 bases from J, with 16 bases between. Looking up the rest from reference TRBV19 and TRBJ2-2 gives the full variable domain: DGGITQSPKYLFRKEGQNVTLSCEQNLNHDAMYWYRQDPGQGLRLIYYSQIVNDFQKGDIAEGYSVSREKKESFPLTVTSAQKNPTAFYLCASSISGTGWDTGELFFGEGSRLTVL.

CDR3: CASSPRRAQDSPLHF. The DNA for the CDR3 is TGTGCCAGCTCACCGCGCAGGGCGCAAGATTCACCCCTCCACTTT. The chain carries TRBV18 and TRBJ1-6; possibly TRBD1 for D (5 bases). The V and J ends lost 3 bases and 8 bases respectively, with 14 bases between them. The CDR3 extends over 15 amino acids. Germline V gene data show CDR1 as KGHSH and CDR2 as LQKENI.

The genes are TRBV29-1 and TRBJ2-1, with 7 bases matching TRBD2. Germline-derived CDR1 and CDR2 are SQVTM and ANQGSEA. The CDR3 has 14 residues. V shed 5 bases and J 4 bases; nucleotides not matched to a gene: 8. The CDR3 loop reads CSVRGGTEYNEQFF. The CDR3 DNA reads as TGCAGCGTTCGCGGGGGAACAGAATACAATGAGCAGTTCTTC.

The rearrangement joins TRBV27 to TRBJ2-1, with 14 bases identical to TRBD2. Germline V CDR1 and CDR2: MNHEY, SMNVEV (reference sequence). The V gene end was trimmed by 5 bases and the J gene end by 0 bases; junction bases not matched to a gene: 9. The CDR3 extends over 19 amino acids. CDR3 sequence: CASSHTGLAGGLSYNEQFF. The CDR3 region has the DNA TGTGCCAGCAGTCATACAGGACTAGCGGGGGGCCTCTCCTACAATGAGCAGTTCTTC.

This clonotype was detected a few times. The J gene is TRBJ1-1, the V gene TRBV29-1; D is uncertain. The CDR3 extends over 10 amino acids. V was clipped by 6 bases and J by 9 bases, with 11 bases between them. Germline assignment: CDR1 SQVTM and CDR2 ANQGSEA. CDR3 protein: CSVLDPQAFF. In DNA form, the CDR3 reads TGCAGCGTCTTAGACCCGCAAGCTTTCTTT.

The V call is TRBV12-3 or TRBV12-4, the J call TRBJ1-2; perhaps TRBD1 as D (5 bases). The CDR3 loop spans 13 amino acids. V lost 1 base and J lost 10, with 13 bases in between. This CDR3 is CASSLVRGIDYTF. Written as DNA, the CDR3 is TGTGCCAGCAGTTTAGTTAGGGGTATAGACTACACCTTC.

This clonotype was observed many times. The chain uses TRBV30 and TRBJ1-5, with 10 bases lining up with TRBD1. The CDR3 loop spans 16 amino acids. After removal of 2 bases from V and 4 bases from J, the junction contained 8 bases not matched to a gene. In germline, CDR1 is GTSNPN, CDR2 SVGIG (reference sequence). The CDR3, as DNA: TGTGCCTGGAGTTTCGCCGGGACAGGGGTAAATCAGCCCCAGCATTTT. Translated: CAWSFAGTGVNQPQHF.

The chain joins TRBV11-2 to TRBJ1-6, with D possibly matching TRBD1 (6 bases). This CDR3 has 15 amino acids. The V and J ends lost 3 bases and 8 bases respectively, with 14 bases between them. CDR1 is SGHAT, CDR2 FQNNGV, per germline. CDR3 region: CASSLRGAGDSPLHF. The CDR3 DNA reads as TGTGCCAGCAGCTTGCGGGGGGCTGGTGATTCACCCCTCCACTTT. The full variable domain, rest sourced from reference TRBV11-2 and TRBJ1-6, is EAGVAQSPRYKIIEKRQSVAFWCNPISGHATLYWYQQILGQGPKLLIQFQNNGVVDDSQLPKDRFSAERLKGVDSTLKIQPAKLEDSAVYLCASSLRGAGDSPLHFGNGTRLTVT.

This clonotype was detected many times. The chain has TRBV12-3 or TRBV12-4 and TRBJ1-1, with D possibly matching TRBD1 (5 bases). The CDR3 is made up of 13 amino acids. V was trimmed by 7 bases and J by 6 bases, leaving 15 bases between them. CDR3 in DNA: TGTGCCAGCACCCAGGGAGAGTGGGCTGAAGCTTTCTTT. Amino acid sequence: CASTQGEWAEAFF.

This clonotype occurred a few times. The chain combines TRBV20-1 with TRBJ1-3, with D perhaps TRBD1 (5 bases). Trimming removed 0 bases at V and 4 bases at J, with 13 bases between. The CDR3 totals 15 residues. Looked up from germline, CDR1 is DFQATT and CDR2 is SNEGSKA (reference sequence). CDR3 DNA: TGCAGTGCTAGAGATCCGCAGGGTTGGGGAAACACCATATATTTT. This encodes CSARDPQGWGNTIYF.

This clonotype was detected only a few times. The chain links TRBV2 to TRBJ2-5; possibly TRBD1 for D (6 bases). With 6 bases removed from V and 1 base from J, the gap between germline ends came to 12 bases. The CDR3 sequence is 14 residues long. The germline CDR1 and CDR2 sequences are SNHLY and FYNNEI. As DNA, the CDR3 is TGTGCCAGCAGAGTTACAGGGATCCAAGAGACCCAGTACTTC. This encodes CASRVTGIQETQYF.